One sample yielded the 14 T cell receptor beta chains listed below, sequenced in a study of cytomegalovirus exposure and HLA in healthy donors. Clones were read by immunoSEQ multiplex PCR, and TCRdb kept only the in-frame ones, dropping some. The sample lists 280,000 or so clones; roughly 90% were seen once. The sample comprised PBMCs. The source is a woman aged 18-29 years in good health and CMV-seronegative.

The J gene is TRBJ1-2, the V gene TRBV28; D remains ambiguous. CDR1 MDHEN and CDR2 SYDVKM come from the germline V gene. This CDR3 region has 14 residues. Trimming removed 1 base at V and 1 base at J, with 7 bases between. The CDR3 sequence: CASSLSAVNYGYTF. In DNA form, the CDR3 reads TGTGCCAGCAGTTTATCCGCGGTTAACTATGGCTACACCTTC.

V is TRBV6-5 and J is TRBJ1-2; 7 bases match TRBD1. J gave up 0 bases and V 8 bases, and 9 bases lay outside the gene matches. The CDR3 consists of 15 residues. CDR1 and CDR2 (germline): MNHEY, SVGAGI. CDR3 amino acids: CASPGQIKTNYGYTF. The CDR3 DNA sequence: TGTGCCAGCCCGGGACAGATAAAAACTAACTATGGCTACACCTTC.

The rearrangement uses TRBV7-2 and TRBJ1-3; D not resolved. This CDR3 comprises 15 residues. CDR1 is SGHTA and CDR2 is FQGNSA in the germline V gene. Deletions cut 0 bases from V and 7 bases from J, with 13 bases between. CDR3: CASSLAAETRNTIYF. DNA for the CDR3: TGTGCCAGCAGCTTAGCAGCCGAAACCCGGAACACCATATATTTT.

J is TRBJ1-2 and V is TRBV27; the D is unclear. CDR3 length: 14 amino acids. Germline CDR1 MNHEY, CDR2 SMNVEV (reference sequence). V lost 2 bases, J lost 7 bases, and 14 bases lay in between. This chain's CDR3 is CASSLGGRLGGYTF. CDR3 DNA: TGTGCCAGCAGTTTAGGCGGCCGGCTGGGTGGCTACACCTTC.

This clone was recorded once. This chain uses TRBV10-3 with TRBJ2-7; 7 bases are shared with TRBD1. Germline V gives CDR1 ENHRY, CDR2 SYGVKD. This CDR3 is 16 amino acids long. Trimming removed 6 bases from V and 3 bases from J; junction bases left unmatched: 14. The CDR3 loop is CAIRLSDRRTDYEQYF. As DNA, the CDR3 is TGTGCCATCAGACTCTCGGACAGGCGGACGGACTACGAGCAGTACTTC.

This chain links TRBV5-6 with TRBJ1-2, with D unclear. This CDR3 is built from 13 residues. Germline CDR1 reads SGHDT; CDR2 reads YYEEEE. V lost 1 base, J lost 6 bases, and 10 bases lay in between. Here the CDR3 DNA reads TGTGCCAGCAGCTTGACCTCCACGGATGGCTACACCTTC. Translation gives CASSLTSTDGYTF.

V gene TRBV4-3 combines with J gene TRBJ1-2; D remains ambiguous. This CDR3 is 17 amino acids long. V shed 5 bases and J shed 4 bases, with 23 bases lying between them. In germline, CDR1 is LGHNA, CDR2 YSLEER. The CDR3 loop reads CASSARHTPVDIYGYTF. As DNA, the CDR3 is TGCGCCAGCAGCGCAAGACATACCCCAGTAGATATCTATGGCTACACCTTC.

The chain is built from TRBV6-1 and TRBJ1-5; TRBD1 aligns across 10 bases. The CDR3 contains 18 residues. The germline CDR1 and CDR2 sequences are MNHNS and SASEGT. The ends lost 0 bases at V and 6 bases at J; junction bases unmatched: 11. The CDR3 loop reads CASSEARGDRGLRQPQHF. In DNA form, the CDR3 reads TGTGCCAGCAGTGAAGCGCGGGGCGACAGGGGGCTTCGTCAGCCCCAGCATTTT.

CDR3 sequence (DNA): TGTGCCAGCAGCCCGGACAGGGTGCGCACAGATACGCAGTATTTT. Translation gives CASSPDRVRTDTQYF. The chain recombines TRBV7-6 with TRBJ2-3, with 8 bases matching TRBD1. Trimming at V came to 5 bases and at J to 1 base, leaving 5 bases not matched to a gene. Germline loops: CDR1 SGHVS, CDR2 FNYEAQ. The CDR3 has 15 amino acids.

The chain joins TRBV6-1 to TRBJ1-3; the D gene is possibly TRBD1 (6 bases). Germline-derived CDR1 and CDR2 are MNHNS and SASEGT. The CDR3 is 15 residues long. Trimming stripped 4 bases from V and 0 bases from J, with 10 bases between. The CDR3 loop is CASSVGAGSGNTIYF. The CDR3 DNA is TGTGCCAGCAGTGTGGGGGCGGGCTCTGGAAACACCATATATTTT.

The chain couples TRBV27 to TRBJ2-2; possible D gene TRBD2, 5 bases. The germline CDR1 and CDR2 sequences are MNHEY and SMNVEV (reference sequence). This CDR3 spans 17 amino acids. V lost 3 bases and J 4 bases, leaving 18 bases between the germline ends. This chain's CDR3 is CASSFSGKRWGTGELFF. The CDR3 coding sequence is TGTGCCAGCAGTTTCAGCGGCAAGCGGTGGGGCACCGGGGAGCTGTTTTTT.

The chain uses TRBV10-3 and TRBJ2-1; 12 bases fit TRBD2. V shed 4 bases and J 5 bases; nucleotides not matched to a gene: 6. Germline CDR1 is ENHRY and CDR2 is SYGVKD. The CDR3 runs to 16 residues. This CDR3 is CAISVLAGGPDNEQFF. The CDR3 nucleotides read TGTGCCATCAGTGTTCTAGCGGGAGGGCCCGACAATGAGCAGTTCTTC.

The chain is built from TRBV27 and TRBJ2-1; weak D call: TRBD2 (7 bases). The CDR3 sequence is 14 residues long. The ends were cut back, 3 bases at V and 6 bases at J, with 12 bases in the middle. Germline V CDR1 and CDR2: MNHEY, SMNVEV (reference sequence). CDR3 sequence: CASSFGGGSNEQFF. CDR3 in DNA: TGTGCCAGCAGTTTCGGGGGCGGGAGCAATGAGCAGTTCTTC.

The rearrangement uses TRBV9 and TRBJ1-1, with TRBD1 as a possible D gene (6 bases). The CDR3 has 15 amino acids. Germline CDR1 is SGDLS and CDR2 is YYNGEE. Trimming removed 0 bases from V and 1 base from J, with 10 bases in between. The CDR3 loop reads CASSVETGPNTEAFF. CDR3 DNA sequence: TGTGCCAGCAGCGTAGAGACAGGCCCGAACACTGAAGCTTTCTTT.